A selection of T cell receptor beta chains follows, all from one sample in a study of monozygotic twins with cystic fibrosis. Assay used: immunoSEQ multiplex PCR; TCRdb lists only in-frame clones, some missing. This sample yields 30,000 to 35,000 clones, of which just over 65% are seen a single time; less than 0.9% belongs to the top ten. The sample taken for sequencing was blood. The receptor set was obtained from a girl aged 10-17 years with cystic fibrosis. Both conserved end residues are part of each CDR3.

cdr3_aa: CASSRTGGTGELFF
v_call: TRBV2
j_call: TRBJ2-2

cdr3_aa: CATSREGRGYTF
v_call: TRBV15
j_call: TRBJ1-2

cdr3_aa: CASSPRTVQETQYF
v_call: TRBV6-5
j_call: TRBJ2-5

cdr3_aa: CASSPGVNYEQYF
v_call: TRBV5-6
j_call: TRBJ2-7

cdr3_aa: CASSAPGTERVFYGYTF
v_call: TRBV25-1
j_call: TRBJ1-2

cdr3_aa: CASSRTSGMADTQYF
v_call: TRBV4-1
j_call: TRBJ2-3

cdr3_aa: CASSFQTGELFF
v_call: TRBV19
j_call: TRBJ2-2

cdr3_aa: CASSFGGDEQFF
v_call: TRBV28
j_call: TRBJ2-1

cdr3_aa: CSVTGLAGNYEQYF
v_call: TRBV29-1
j_call: TRBJ2-7

cdr3_aa: CASRGQVNEKLFF
v_call: TRBV18
j_call: TRBJ1-4

cdr3_aa: CASSFGLAVTDTQYF
v_call: TRBV11-2
j_call: TRBJ2-3

cdr3_aa: CASSLGEGEAFF
v_call: TRBV7-9
j_call: TRBJ1-1

cdr3_aa: CASSGRRGLLSGNTIYF
v_call: TRBV9
j_call: TRBJ1-3

cdr3_aa: CASSAKPGPSQETQYF
v_call: TRBV6-1
j_call: TRBJ2-5

cdr3_aa: CASSYLGGGGGYGYTF
v_call: TRBV6-6
j_call: TRBJ1-2

cdr3_aa: CASSRRGGGETQYF
v_call: TRBV18
j_call: TRBJ2-5

cdr3_aa: CASSFSGSSYNEQFF
v_call: TRBV7-6
j_call: TRBJ2-1

cdr3_aa: CASSLNTGESIEQFF
v_call: TRBV7-3
j_call: TRBJ2-1

cdr3_aa: CASSLSRDSGNTIYF
v_call: TRBV7-2
j_call: TRBJ1-3

cdr3_aa: CASSSPSDADTQYF
v_call: TRBV5-4
j_call: TRBJ2-3

cdr3_aa: CASSLHTGKKTQYF
v_call: TRBV7-2
j_call: TRBJ2-5

cdr3_aa: CASSARHGKNYGYTF
v_call: TRBV9
j_call: TRBJ1-2

cdr3_aa: CSAPRRNEQFF
v_call: TRBV20-1
j_call: TRBJ2-1

cdr3_aa: CASSKVAGSHYGYTF
v_call: TRBV21-1
j_call: TRBJ1-2

cdr3_aa: CASRTLGQRMELFF
v_call: TRBV28
j_call: TRBJ2-2